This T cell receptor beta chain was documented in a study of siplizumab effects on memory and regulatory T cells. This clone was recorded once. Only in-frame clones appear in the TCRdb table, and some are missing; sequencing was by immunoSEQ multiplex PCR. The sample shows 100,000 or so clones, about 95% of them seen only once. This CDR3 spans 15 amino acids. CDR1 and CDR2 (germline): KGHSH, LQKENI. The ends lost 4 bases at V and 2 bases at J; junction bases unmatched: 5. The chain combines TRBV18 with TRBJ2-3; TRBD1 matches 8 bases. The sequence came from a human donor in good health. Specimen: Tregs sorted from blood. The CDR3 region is CASSLRTGNTDTQYF. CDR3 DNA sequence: TGTGCCAGCTCACTGAGGACAGGGAACACAGATACGCAGTATTTT.